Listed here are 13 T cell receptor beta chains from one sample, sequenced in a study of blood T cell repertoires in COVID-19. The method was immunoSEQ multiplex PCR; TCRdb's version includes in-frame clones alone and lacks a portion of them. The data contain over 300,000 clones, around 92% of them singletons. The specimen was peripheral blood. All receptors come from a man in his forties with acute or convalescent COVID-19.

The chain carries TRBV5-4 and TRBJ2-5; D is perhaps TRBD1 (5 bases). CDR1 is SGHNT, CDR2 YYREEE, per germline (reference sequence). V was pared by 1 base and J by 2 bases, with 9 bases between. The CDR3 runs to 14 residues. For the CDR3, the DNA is TGTGCCAGCAGCTTGCCCCAGGGTCAAGAGACCCAGTACTTC. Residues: CASSLPQGQETQYF.

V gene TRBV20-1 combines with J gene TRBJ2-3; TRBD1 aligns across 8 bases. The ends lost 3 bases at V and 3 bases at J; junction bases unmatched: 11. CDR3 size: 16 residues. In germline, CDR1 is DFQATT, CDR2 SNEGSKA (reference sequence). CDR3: CSASQFARGQTDTQYF. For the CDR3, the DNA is TGCAGTGCTAGTCAGTTTGCCAGGGGGCAGACAGATACGCAGTATTTT.

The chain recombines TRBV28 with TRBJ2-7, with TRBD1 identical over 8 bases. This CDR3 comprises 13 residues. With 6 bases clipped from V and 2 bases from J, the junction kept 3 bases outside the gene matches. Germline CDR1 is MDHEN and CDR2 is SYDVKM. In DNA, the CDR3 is TGTGCCAGCAGACAGACAGGGGCCTACGAGCAGTACTTC. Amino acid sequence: CASRQTGAYEQYF.

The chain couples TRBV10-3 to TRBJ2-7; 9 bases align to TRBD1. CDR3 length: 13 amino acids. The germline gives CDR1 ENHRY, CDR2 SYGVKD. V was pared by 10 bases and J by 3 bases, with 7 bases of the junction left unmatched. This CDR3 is CATIDRGNYEQYF. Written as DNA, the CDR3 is TGTGCCACTATAGACAGGGGGAACTACGAGCAGTACTTC.

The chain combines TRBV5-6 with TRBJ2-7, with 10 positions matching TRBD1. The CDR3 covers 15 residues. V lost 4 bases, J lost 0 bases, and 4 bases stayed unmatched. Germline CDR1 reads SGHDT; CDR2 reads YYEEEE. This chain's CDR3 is CASSKDRGASYEQYF. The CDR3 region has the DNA TGTGCCAGCAGCAAGGACAGGGGGGCCTCCTACGAGCAGTACTTC.

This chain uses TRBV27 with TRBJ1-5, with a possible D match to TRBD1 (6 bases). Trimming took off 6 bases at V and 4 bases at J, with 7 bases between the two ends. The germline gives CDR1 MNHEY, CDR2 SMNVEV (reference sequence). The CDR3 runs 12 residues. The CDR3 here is CASRTGNQPQHF. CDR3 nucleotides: TGTGCCAGCAGGACAGGAAATCAGCCCCAGCATTTT.

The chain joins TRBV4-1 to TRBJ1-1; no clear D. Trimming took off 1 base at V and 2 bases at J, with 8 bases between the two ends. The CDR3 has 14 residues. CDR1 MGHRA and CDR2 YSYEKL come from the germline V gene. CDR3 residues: CASSQVRGNTEAFF. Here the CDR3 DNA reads TGCGCCAGCAGCCAAGTTCGGGGTAACACTGAAGCTTTCTTT.

The CDR3 reads CASSRQGVNEKLFF. The CDR3 region has the DNA TGTGCCAGTAGCCGACAGGGGGTTAATGAAAAACTGTTTTTT. The chain employs TRBV19 and TRBJ1-4; TRBD1 matches at 9 bases. Germline loops: CDR1 LNHDA, CDR2 SQIVND (reference sequence). Unmatched junction bases numbered 3, after V lost 6 bases and J lost 4 bases. The CDR3 loop spans 14 amino acids.

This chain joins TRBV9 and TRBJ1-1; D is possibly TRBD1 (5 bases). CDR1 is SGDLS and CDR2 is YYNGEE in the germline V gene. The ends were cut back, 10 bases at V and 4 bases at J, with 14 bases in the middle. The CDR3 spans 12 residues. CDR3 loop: CASGGRGTEAFF. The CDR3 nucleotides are TGTGCCTCTGGAGGGAGGGGCACTGAAGCTTTCTTT.

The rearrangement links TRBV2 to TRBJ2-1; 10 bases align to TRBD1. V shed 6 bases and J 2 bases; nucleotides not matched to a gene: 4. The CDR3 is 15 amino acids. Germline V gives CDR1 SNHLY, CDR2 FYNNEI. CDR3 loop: CASRSGTGAYNEQFF. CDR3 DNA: TGTGCCAGCAGATCTGGGACAGGGGCCTACAATGAGCAGTTCTTC.

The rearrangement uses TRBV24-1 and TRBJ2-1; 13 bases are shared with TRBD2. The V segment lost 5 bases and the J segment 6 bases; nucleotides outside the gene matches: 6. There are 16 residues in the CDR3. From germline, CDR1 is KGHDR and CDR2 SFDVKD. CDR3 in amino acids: CATSARTSGSLNEQFF. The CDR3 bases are TGTGCCACCAGTGCCAGGACTAGCGGGAGTCTCAATGAGCAGTTCTTC.

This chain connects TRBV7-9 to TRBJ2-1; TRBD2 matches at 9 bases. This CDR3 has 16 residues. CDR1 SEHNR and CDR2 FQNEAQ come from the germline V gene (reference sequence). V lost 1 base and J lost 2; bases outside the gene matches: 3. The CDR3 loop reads CASSLGGRAAYNEQFF. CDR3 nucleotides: TGTGCCAGCAGCTTAGGCGGGAGGGCCGCCTACAATGAGCAGTTCTTC. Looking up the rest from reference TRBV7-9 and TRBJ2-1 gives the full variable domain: DTGVSQNPRHKITKRGQNVTFRCDPISEHNRLYWYRQTLGQGPEFLTYFQNEAQLEKSRLLSDRFSAERPKGSFSTLEIQRTEQGDSAMYLCASSLGGRAAYNEQFFGPGTRLTVL.

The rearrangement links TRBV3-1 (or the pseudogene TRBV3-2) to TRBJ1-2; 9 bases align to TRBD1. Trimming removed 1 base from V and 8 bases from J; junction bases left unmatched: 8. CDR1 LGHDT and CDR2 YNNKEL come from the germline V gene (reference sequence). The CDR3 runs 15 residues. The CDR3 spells CASSQVLDRGRGYTF. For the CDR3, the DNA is TGTGCCAGCAGCCAAGTTCTGGACAGGGGCAGGGGCTACACCTTC.